The rows below give T cell receptor beta chains drawn from one sample of a study of cytomegalovirus exposure and HLA in healthy donors. The protocol was immunoSEQ multiplex PCR, while the TCRdb copy is restricted to in-frame clones and leaves out a portion. The sample consists of 150,000 to 200,000 clones, around 88% of them appearing once. The sample consisted of PBMCs. All receptors come from a woman aged 18-35 years in good health and CMV-seronegative. The conserved cysteine and the conserved F or W are not part of the CDR3 here. A D gene is named only where the DNA matches it firmly. Clone size is given for some rows only: seen once, a few or many times, or a class if the clone is expanded.

CDR3aa: ASRTGGSLGYGYT
d_gene: TRBD1
v_gene: TRBV19
abundance: .

CDR3aa: AIMGLEGYGYT
d_gene: .
v_gene: TRBV10-3
abundance: .

CDR3aa: ASSPSGGSYEQY
d_gene: TRBD2
v_gene: TRBV16
abundance: .

CDR3aa: ASSPTGEPYNEQF
d_gene: TRBD1
v_gene: TRBV4-1
abundance: .

CDR3aa: ASTETGEAF
d_gene: .
v_gene: TRBV6-1
abundance: .

CDR3aa: ASSPGLAGYNEQF
d_gene: TRBD2
v_gene: TRBV11-3
abundance: few

CDR3aa: ASTPGQQNTEAF
d_gene: TRBD1
v_gene: TRBV4-2
abundance: few

CDR3aa: ASSLAGGDGDTQY
d_gene: TRBD2
v_gene: TRBV27
abundance: .

CDR3aa: ASSEPTNTGELF
d_gene: .
v_gene: TRBV2
abundance: .

CDR3aa: ASSVPGRDTQY
d_gene: .
v_gene: TRBV6-6
abundance: .

CDR3aa: ASTPSSRNNQPQH
d_gene: .
v_gene: TRBV27
abundance: .

CDR3aa: ASSQLTGDEQF
d_gene: .
v_gene: TRBV23-1
abundance: .

CDR3aa: ASSLNLGRSVETQY
d_gene: .
v_gene: TRBV27
abundance: .

CDR3aa: ASSQVLAGDTDTQY
d_gene: TRBD2
v_gene: TRBV14
abundance: .

CDR3aa: ASSPFTGSGNTIY
d_gene: .
v_gene: TRBV5-4
abundance: .